The 22 T cell receptor beta chains below all came from one sample that was sequenced in a study of blood T cells in healthy people across ages. Then a second PCR, running roughly 7 to 11 cycles, was carried out with a sample-barcoded 5' primer and a J-beta primer mix. From the 5' RACE reads, TCRdb called clonotypes with MiXCR, one entry per CDR3 protein. The table lists around 690,000 distinct CDR3 sequences, 58% of them singletons. Specimen: blood. These receptors all come from a man in his 60s in good health.

V is TRBV5-1 and J is TRBJ2-7; TRBD2 agrees at 13 bases. Germline CDR1 and CDR2: SGHRS and YFSETQ. The CDR3 sequence is 16 residues long. The V gene end was trimmed by 2 bases and the J gene end by 1 base; junction bases not matched to a gene: 3. The CDR3 bases are TGCGCCAGCAGCTTCGGACTAGCGGGGGTGTCCTACGAGCAGTACTTC. Amino acids: CASSFGLAGVSYEQYF. The full variable domain, its missing parts supplied by reference TRBV5-1 and TRBJ2-7, is KAGVTQTPRYLIKTRGQQVTLSCSPISGHRSVSWYQQTPGQGLQFLFEYFSETQRNKGNFPGRFSGRQFSNSRSEMNVSTLELGDSALYLCASSFGLAGVSYEQYFGPGTRLTVT.

This chain links TRBV20-1 with TRBJ1-5; D gene ambiguous. Per the germline V gene, CDR1 is DFQATT and CDR2 is SNEGSKA (reference sequence). V was cut by 1 base and J by 7 bases, with 11 bases left in between. The CDR3 length is 13 residues. For the CDR3, the DNA is TGCAGTGCTAGAGGCACGGTCACACAGCCCCAGCATTTT. It is translated as CSARGTVTQPQHF.

This clonotype was detected ten times or more. V and J are TRBV7-9 and TRBJ2-5; 9 bases agree with TRBD1. Germline trimming cut 5 bases from V and 5 bases from J; bases unmatched to any gene: 12. The germline CDR1 and CDR2 sequences are SEHNR and FQNEAQ (reference sequence). The CDR3 is 16 amino acids. In DNA, the CDR3 is TGTGCCAGCAGCGCCTTGACAGGGGGTTTCGGGGAGACCCAGTACTTC. Amino acids: CASSALTGGFGETQYF. The full variable domain, with the rest looked up from reference TRBV7-9 and TRBJ2-5, is DTGVSQNPRHKITKRGQNVTFRCDPISEHNRLYWYRQTLGQGPEFLTYFQNEAQLEKSRLLSDRFSAERPKGSFSTLEIQRTEQGDSAMYLCASSALTGGFGETQYFGPGTRLLVL.

The chain is built from TRBV20-1 and TRBJ1-1, with a tentative D call TRBD1 (5 bases). Germline CDR1 reads DFQATT; CDR2 reads SNEGSKA (reference sequence). V dropped 5 bases and J dropped 8 bases, with 18 bases sitting between them. This CDR3 is built from 13 residues. The CDR3 region has the DNA TGCAGTGCTCCCTGGGGTGGCAGGGCAGAAGCTTTCTTT. It codes for CSAPWGGRAEAFF.

The rearrangement uses TRBV18 and TRBJ2-5; D may be TRBD1 or TRBD2 (5 bases each). The length of the CDR3 is 15 residues. The ends were cut back, 1 base at V and 2 bases at J, with 11 bases in the middle. CDR1 KGHSH and CDR2 LQKENI come from the germline V gene. Here the CDR3 reads CASSPRGPLQETQYF. CDR3 bases: TGTGCCAGCTCACCACGGGGACCTCTTCAAGAGACCCAGTACTTC.

The chain has TRBV12-3 or TRBV12-4 and TRBJ1-2; 9 bases map to TRBD1. Unmatched junction bases numbered 10, after V lost 6 bases and J lost 8 bases. The CDR3 runs to 14 residues. CDR3 nucleotides: TGTGCCAGCAGAGACGAAACAGGGGGCTGGGGCTACACCTTC. Protein: CASRDETGGWGYTF.

This chain connects TRBV7-2 to TRBJ2-5, with TRBD1 identical over 7 bases. After removal of 5 bases from V and 11 bases from J, the junction contained 17 bases not matched to a gene. CDR3 length: 15 amino acids. The germline V gene encodes CDR1 SGHTA and CDR2 FQGNSA. CDR3 amino acids: CASSPRDRDFNEQYF. As DNA, the CDR3 is TGTGCCAGCAGCCCACGGGACAGAGATTTCAATGAGCAGTACTTC.

The chain is built from TRBV12-3 or TRBV12-4 and TRBJ1-2; possibly TRBD1 for D (6 bases). V lost 3 bases to trimming and J lost 6 bases, with 14 bases between them. The CDR3 length is 14 residues. The CDR3 bases are TGTGCCAGCAGTTTTATCGGGGGCGTTAATGGCTACACCTTC. This codes for CASSFIGGVNGYTF.

The J gene is TRBJ1-1, the V gene TRBV10-3, with 9 bases aligning to TRBD1. Germline V CDR1 and CDR2: ENHRY, SYGVKD. This CDR3 is built from 13 residues. With 10 bases clipped from V and 4 bases from J, the junction kept 7 bases outside the gene matches. CDR3 sequence reads: CATKQGAGTEAFF. In DNA form, the CDR3 reads TGTGCCACTAAACAGGGGGCGGGCACTGAAGCTTTCTTT.

This clonotype appeared once. The V gene is TRBV11-2, the J gene TRBJ2-5; perhaps TRBD2 as D (6 bases). Germline CDR1 is SGHAT and CDR2 is FQNNGV. Trimming pared 1 base from V and 11 bases from J, leaving 20 bases between. The CDR3 is made up of 15 amino acids. The CDR3 here is CASSLGGLKSARQYF. CDR3 in DNA: TGTGCCAGCAGCTTAGGGGGACTCAAGTCCGCCCGGCAGTACTTC.

J is TRBJ2-5 and V is TRBV4-1; possibly TRBD2 for D (5 bases). The germline gives CDR1 MGHRA, CDR2 YSYEKL. Trimming removed 2 bases from V and 5 bases from J, with 15 bases in between. The CDR3 covers 15 residues. CDR3 sequence: CASSQPRTGMETQYF. As DNA, the CDR3 is TGCGCCAGCAGCCAACCCCGGACCGGGATGGAGACCCAGTACTTC.

This clonotype has just a few counts. V usage is TRBV7-2 and J usage is TRBJ1-2; TRBD1 matches 8 bases. The CDR3 length is 14 residues. Germline-derived CDR1 and CDR2 are SGHTA and FQGNSA. V shed 4 bases and J 3 bases; nucleotides not matched to a gene: 4. The CDR3: CASSSGQGHYGYTF. In DNA form, the CDR3 reads TGTGCCAGCAGCTCCGGACAGGGACACTATGGCTACACCTTC.

The chain couples TRBV10-3 to TRBJ2-1; D is perhaps TRBD1 (5 bases). CDR1 and CDR2 from the germline V gene are ENHRY and SYGVKD. This CDR3 has 13 residues. Trimming cost V 8 bases and J 8 bases, with 16 bases left between them. CDR3 amino acids: CAIGQGRLDEQFF. CDR3 bases: TGTGCCATCGGGCAGGGTAGGCTCGATGAGCAGTTCTTC.

The CDR3 DNA is TGCGCCAGCAGCTTGGTGGGGGGGAGAGAAACTGAAGCTTTCTTT. Translating gives CASSLVGGRETEAFF. J is TRBJ1-1 and V is TRBV5-1, with TRBD1 as a possible D gene (5 bases). CDR1 and CDR2 from the germline V gene are SGHRS and YFSETQ. CDR3 length equals 15 residues. Between the trimmed V and J ends, which lost 0 bases and 5 bases, there was a span of 14 bases.

This chain connects TRBV6-5 to TRBJ2-1, with D perhaps TRBD1 (5 bases). The germline CDR1 and CDR2 sequences are MNHEY and SVGAGI. Trimming took 5 bases from V and 5 from J, leaving 16 bases between them. The CDR3 loop spans 15 amino acids. The CDR3 spells CASSPPAQGDNEQFF. For the CDR3, the DNA is TGTGCCAGCAGTCCACCTGCCCAGGGTGACAATGAGCAGTTCTTC.

This chain joins TRBV24-1 and TRBJ1-5, with TRBD1 matching 7 bases. With 9 bases clipped from V and 0 bases from J, the junction kept 10 bases outside the gene matches. The CDR3 sequence is 16 residues long. Germline CDR1 reads KGHDR; CDR2 reads SFDVKD. The CDR3 reads CATSRDSHYSNQPQHF. The DNA for the CDR3 is TGTGCCACCTCCCGGGACAGTCATTATAGCAATCAGCCCCAGCATTTT.

This sequence joins TRBV6-2 or TRBV6-3 and TRBJ1-2; D may be TRBD1 (5 bases). Trimming shortened V by 6 bases and J by 7 bases, and 18 bases separated the two germline ends. The germline V gene encodes CDR1 MNHEY and CDR2 SVGEGT. The CDR3 runs 14 residues. CDR3 protein: CASSQGLQVGGYTF. In DNA, the CDR3 is TGTGCCAGCAGCCAGGGACTTCAAGTGGGTGGCTACACCTTC.

This chain connects TRBV20-1 to TRBJ2-3; D is uncertain. Germline CDR1 DFQATT, CDR2 SNEGSKA (reference sequence). This CDR3 comprises 14 residues. V was trimmed by 3 bases and J by 2 bases, leaving 12 bases between them. The CDR3 sequence is CSASDRLYTDTQYF. The DNA for the CDR3 is TGCAGTGCTAGTGATCGACTTTACACAGATACGCAGTATTTT.

V gene TRBV27 combines with J gene TRBJ1-2; D is perhaps TRBD1 (6 bases). Germline CDR1 and CDR2: MNHEY and SMNVEV (reference sequence). This CDR3 has 15 residues. With 4 bases removed from V and 0 bases from J, the gap between germline ends came to 12 bases. The CDR3 sequence is CASSSRGRTNYGYTF. CDR3 coding DNA: TGTGCCAGCAGTTCCCGGGGGCGTACTAACTATGGCTACACCTTC.

This clonotype was seen more than once but under ten times. J is TRBJ2-5 and V is TRBV7-2, with unresolved D. Trimming removed 3 bases at V and 4 bases at J, with 12 bases between. The CDR3 covers 14 residues. Germline V gene lookup returns CDR1 SGHTA and CDR2 FQGNSA. The CDR3 sequence is CASSLRRSVETQYF. The CDR3 DNA reads TGTGCCAGCAGCTTGAGACGAAGCGTAGAGACCCAGTACTTC.

This chain uses TRBV4-2 with TRBJ2-5; TRBD2 aligns across 15 bases. The end of the DNA aligns better with TRBJ2-7, so the J call may be wrong. The CDR3 length is 15 residues. Germline CDR1 LGHNA, CDR2 YNFKEQ. Here the CDR3 DNA reads TGTGCCAGCAGCCGGGGGACTAGCGGGGGGTCCGAGCAGTACTTC. Its protein is CASSRGTSGGSEQYF.

This clonotype was detected a few times. This chain uses TRBV2 with TRBJ2-5; tentative D call: TRBD1 (6 bases). The DNA end is a closer match to TRBJ2-7, so the J assignment may be wrong. Germline CDR1 and CDR2: SNHLY and FYNNEI. There are 13 residues in the CDR3. The CDR3 bases are TGTGCCAGCGCCGGGACACATTCCGGCGAGCAGTACTTC. It specifies CASAGTHSGEQYF.